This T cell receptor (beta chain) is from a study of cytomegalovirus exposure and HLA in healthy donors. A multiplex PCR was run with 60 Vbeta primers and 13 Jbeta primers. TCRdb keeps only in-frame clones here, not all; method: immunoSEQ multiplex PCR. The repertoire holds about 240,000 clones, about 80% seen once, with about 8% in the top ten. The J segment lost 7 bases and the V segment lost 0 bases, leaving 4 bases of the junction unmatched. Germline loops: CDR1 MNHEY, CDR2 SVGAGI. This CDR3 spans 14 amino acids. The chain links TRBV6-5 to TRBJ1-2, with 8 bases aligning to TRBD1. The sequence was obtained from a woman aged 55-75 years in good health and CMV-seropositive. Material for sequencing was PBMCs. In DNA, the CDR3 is TGTGCCAGCAGTTACTCGGGACAGGAGGCTGGCTACACCTTC. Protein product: CASSYSGQEAGYTF.